This TCR beta chain derives from a study of shared clonotypes between healthy human individuals. This CDR3 comprises 18 residues. The germline V gene has CDR1 LNHDA and CDR2 SQIVND (reference sequence). The junction had 15 bases not matched to a gene; V was cut back by 3 bases and J by 2 bases. CD8 cells classed as naive were CD45RO-negative and positively selected for CCR7, excluding terminally differentiated effector memory CD45RA+ cells. Generated by immunoSEQ multiplex PCR, the TCRdb table keeps only in-frame clones and is missing some. Of about 1,800,000 clones in the sample, about 95% are singletons; the top ten hold under 1.5%.

This TCR came from a man aged 18 to 35 in good health. V gene TRBV19 combines with J gene TRBJ1-1, with TRBD1 matching 7 bases. Sample: naive CD8+ T cells sorted from blood. CDR3 DNA sequence: TGTGCCAGTAGTATCCCACTGTTTGGCACAGGGGCTAACACTGAAGCTTTCTTT. Its translation: CASSIPLFGTGANTEAFF.